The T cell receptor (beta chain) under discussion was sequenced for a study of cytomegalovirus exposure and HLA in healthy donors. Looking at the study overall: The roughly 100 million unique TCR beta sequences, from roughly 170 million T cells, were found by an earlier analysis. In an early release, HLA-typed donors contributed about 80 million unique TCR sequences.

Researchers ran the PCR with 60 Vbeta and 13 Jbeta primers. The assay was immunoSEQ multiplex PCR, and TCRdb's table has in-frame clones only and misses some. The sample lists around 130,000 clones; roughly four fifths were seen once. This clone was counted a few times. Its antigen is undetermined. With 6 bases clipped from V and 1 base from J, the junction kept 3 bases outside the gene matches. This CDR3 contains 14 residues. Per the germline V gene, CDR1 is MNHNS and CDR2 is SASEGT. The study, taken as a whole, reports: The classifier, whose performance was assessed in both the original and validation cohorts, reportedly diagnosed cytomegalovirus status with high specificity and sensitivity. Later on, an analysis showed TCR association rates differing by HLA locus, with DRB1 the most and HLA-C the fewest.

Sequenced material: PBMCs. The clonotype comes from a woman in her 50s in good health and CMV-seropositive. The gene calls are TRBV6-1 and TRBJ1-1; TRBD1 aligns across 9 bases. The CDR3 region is CASRGTGRNTEAFF. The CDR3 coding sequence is TGTGCCAGCAGGGGGACAGGGAGGAACACTGAAGCTTTCTTT.